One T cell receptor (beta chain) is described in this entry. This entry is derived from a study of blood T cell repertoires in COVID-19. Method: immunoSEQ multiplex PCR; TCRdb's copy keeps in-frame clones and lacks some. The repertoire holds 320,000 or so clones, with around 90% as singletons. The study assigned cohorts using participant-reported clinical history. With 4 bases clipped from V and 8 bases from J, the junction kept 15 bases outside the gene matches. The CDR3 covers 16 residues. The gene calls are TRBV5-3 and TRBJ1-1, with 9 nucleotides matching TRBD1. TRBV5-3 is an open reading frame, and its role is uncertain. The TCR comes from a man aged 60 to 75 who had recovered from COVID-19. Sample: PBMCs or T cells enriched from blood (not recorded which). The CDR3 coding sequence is TGTGCCAGAAGCCCGCCCGCGACGGGGACAGGGCCCGAAGCTTTCTTT. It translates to CARSPPATGTGPEAFF.